This record looks at one T cell receptor (beta chain) sequence and its context. This receptor's antigen is unknown. No quality values exist for individual bases; no much larger clone is one base distant. The record originates from a study of blood T cell repertoires in COVID-19 (dated by TCRdb to about 2020). With regard to the full study: Samples from collaborators originated in the United States, Italy and Spain and spanned both the acute and convalescent phases of COVID-19. The prospective study material was composed of cDNA or gDNA derived from T cells, B-cell-depleted T cells, or PBMCs. Subjects who had been exposed to COVID-19, were actively infected with it, or had recovered from it provided the deeply sampled blood TCRbeta repertoires that made up the dataset. The repertoires were made available in a free public database intended to serve as a resource for research on the immune response to SARS-CoV-2. The samples were drawn from the first 160 participants of the ongoing ImmuneRACE study and from over a thousand subjects provided by 6 global collaborators. A de-identified subject ID, COVID-19 status, age in years and sex were almost always included in the sample metadata. Where available, HLA class I and class II types were obtained from metadata supplied by the sample provider rather than from assay-based typing. The research as a whole found: The amount of clinical and demographic metadata varied by source and participant and was provided uncurated.

Whole blood was collected in K2EDTA tubes by collaborating institutions according to the institutions' own protocols. For TCRbeta analysis, collaborator samples were shipped as frozen whole blood, as isolated PBMCs, or as DNA extracted from either sample type. TCRbeta CDR3 regions were amplified from genomic DNA by means of the immunoSEQ Assay, a bias-controlled multiplex PCR. In the source study's methods: Within the assay, amplification of reference gene primers was used to estimate how many nucleated cells each sample contained. Sequence reads were collapsed and filtered to measure the absolute abundance of every unique TCRbeta CDR3 rearrangement. For each sample, productive Simpson clonality was calculated by taking the square root of Simpson's diversity index across productive rearrangements. The immuneACCESS repertoire file appears here via TCRdb, limited to in-frame rearrangements. These files lack a portion of the clones; in checked studies, under half of the deficit traces to unresolved V genes, and the cause of the others is not known. From that table come the V and J calls and clone size; the DNA was used to work out D and trimming. Within this sample are about 42,000 clones, with around 80% of them counted one time only. The top ten hold roughly two fifths of the sample.

The sequencing input was peripheral blood. This clonotype originated in a human donor in a cohort sampled during active COVID-19.

The sequenced DNA: TGTGCCAGCAGCTTGACAGGGGACTATGGCTACACCTTC. Its coded protein is CASSLTGDYGYTF. The rearranged segments are TRBV7-9 and TRBJ1-2; 8 bases in between match TRBD1. Based on the germline V gene (reference sequence), the CDR1 and CDR2 sequences are SEHNR and FQNEAQ. V is cut back by 3 bases and J by 3 bases, with 0 bases in the junction unmatched. Taken from cysteine to phenylalanine, the CDR3 has 13 residues. Kept here is only the CDR3 DNA, which spans 39 bases and is read in frame from base 1.